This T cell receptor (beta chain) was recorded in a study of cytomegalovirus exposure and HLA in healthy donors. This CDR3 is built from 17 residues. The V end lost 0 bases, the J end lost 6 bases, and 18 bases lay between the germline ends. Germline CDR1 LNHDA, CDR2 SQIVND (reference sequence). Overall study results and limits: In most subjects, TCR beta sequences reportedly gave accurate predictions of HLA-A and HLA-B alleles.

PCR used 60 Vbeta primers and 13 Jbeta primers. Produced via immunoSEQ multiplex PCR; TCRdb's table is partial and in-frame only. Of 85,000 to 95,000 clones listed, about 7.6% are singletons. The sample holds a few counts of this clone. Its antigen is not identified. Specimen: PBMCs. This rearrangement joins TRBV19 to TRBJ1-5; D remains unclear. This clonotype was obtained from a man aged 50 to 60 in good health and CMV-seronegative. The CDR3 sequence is CASSIDPLDFVLQPQHF. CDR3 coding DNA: TGTGCCAGTAGTATAGACCCCCTTGACTTTGTTCTTCAGCCCCAGCATTTT.